These 3 T cell receptor beta chains originate from one sample sequenced in a study of blood T cell repertoires in COVID-19. Measured with immunoSEQ multiplex PCR; TCRdb has only the in-frame clones, and not every one. Here the sample spans approximately 40,000 clones, about 89% being singletons. The source material was peripheral blood. These receptors were obtained from a human donor in a cohort sampled during active COVID-19.

The chain joins TRBV5-1 to TRBJ2-2; TRBD2 might be the D (5 bases). The CDR3 sequence is 16 residues long. Germline CDR1 and CDR2: SGHRS and YFSETQ. V was cut by 0 bases and J by 0 bases, with 9 bases left in between. The CDR3 protein is CASSLDPGTNTGELFF. The DNA of the CDR3 is TGCGCCAGCAGCTTGGATCCGGGGACGAACACCGGGGAGCTGTTTTTT.

The gene calls are TRBV6-5 and TRBJ2-1, with 7 bases matching TRBD2. The germline gives CDR1 MNHEY, CDR2 SVGAGI. This CDR3 is built from 15 residues. After removal of 2 bases from V and 4 bases from J, the junction contained 5 bases not matched to a gene. The CDR3 loop reads CASSYELATYNEQFF. As DNA, the CDR3 is TGTGCCAGCAGTTACGAACTAGCGACATACAATGAGCAGTTCTTC.

The chain couples TRBV5-1 to TRBJ2-7; 7 bases map to TRBD1. The CDR3 spans 15 residues. Unmatched junction bases numbered 9, after V lost 4 bases and J lost 2 bases. CDR1 SGHRS and CDR2 YFSETQ come from the germline V gene. CDR3 loop: CASSPTRGLTYEQYF. CDR3 sequence (DNA): TGCGCCAGCAGCCCTACGAGGGGGCTTACCTACGAGCAGTACTTC.